This is a list of T cell receptor beta chains from one sample in a study of blood T cell repertoires in COVID-19. Here immunoSEQ multiplex PCR was the method, and the copy in TCRdb shows in-frame clones only, minus some. The sample contains roughly 80,000 clones, 88% of which appear only once. The source material was peripheral blood. These receptor sequences come from a man aged 50-59 years with active COVID-19. Each CDR3 is given with its conserved first and last residue. The D gene is left open where the match is weak. Size tells how often a clone was seen (once, few, many) or the class of an expanded clone, and some rows leave it out.

CASSRTGGLDEQYF	TGCGCCAGCAGCCGAACGGGCGGGCTAGACGAGCAGTACTTC	.	TRBV4-1	TRBJ2-7	.
CASSSSRVARTYNEQFF	TGTGCCAGCAGTTCGTCACGGGTCGCGAGGACCTACAATGAGCAGTTCTTC	.	TRBV28	TRBJ2-1	.
CASSFRASSYNEQFF	TGTGCCAGCAGCTTCCGAGCGAGTTCCTACAATGAGCAGTTCTTC	.	TRBV11-2	TRBJ2-1	.
CASSAGFNYGYTF	TGTGCCAGCAGCGCAGGTTTTAACTATGGCTACACCTTC	.	TRBV9	TRBJ1-2	.
CASSPDRGPVYGYTF	TGCGCCAGCAGCCCCGACAGGGGCCCCGTCTATGGCTACACCTTC	.	TRBV4-1	TRBJ1-2	TRBD1
CASSQTGKSGNTIYF	TGCGCCAGCAGCCAAACAGGGAAGTCTGGAAACACCATATATTTT	.	TRBV5-1	TRBJ1-3	.
CASKRTSGGDEQFF	TGTGCCAGCAAAAGGACTAGCGGGGGGGATGAGCAGTTCTTC	.	TRBV7-2	TRBJ2-1	TRBD2
CASSQDSLYNEQFF	TGTGCCAGCTCGCAGGACAGCCTCTACAATGAGCAGTTCTTC	once	TRBV18	TRBJ2-1	.
CAWERFSAEKLFF	TGTGCCTGGGAAAGATTTAGCGCTGAAAAACTGTTTTTT	.	TRBV30	TRBJ1-4	.
CASSLGQTVNQPQHF	TGTGCCAGCAGCTTAGGACAGACCGTTAATCAGCCCCAGCATTTT	few	TRBV7-9	TRBJ1-5	.
CASSLQLAGGADEQFF	TGCGCCAGCAGCCTTCAACTAGCGGGGGGGGCCGATGAGCAGTTCTTC	.	TRBV4-3	TRBJ2-1	TRBD2
CSVAPGGSGNTIYF	TGCAGCGTTGCCCCAGGGGGTTCGGGAAACACCATATATTTT	few	TRBV29-1	TRBJ1-3	TRBD1
CASSLWTSGETDTQYF	TGTGCCAGCAGCTTGTGGACTAGCGGGGAGACAGATACGCAGTATTTT	.	TRBV5-6	TRBJ2-3	TRBD2
CASRRLAELGEQYF	TGTGCCAGCAGACGCCTAGCGGAGCTTGGGGAGCAGTACTTC	.	TRBV18	TRBJ2-7	TRBD2
CASSSLYTGNTIYF	TGTGCCAGCAGTTCCCTTTATACTGGAAACACCATATATTTT	.	TRBV6-5	TRBJ1-3	.
CASSPLIGTSGESYEQYF	TGTGCCAGCTCACCACTGATTGGGACTAGCGGGGAATCCTACGAGCAGTACTTC	.	TRBV18	TRBJ2-7	TRBD2
CASSLPSSTDTQYF	TGCGCCAGCAGCTTGCCGAGTAGCACAGATACGCAGTATTTT	.	TRBV5-1	TRBJ2-3	.
CASSSTGGLGDTQYF	TGTGCTAGCAGCTCGACAGGGGGCTTGGGAGATACGCAGTATTTT	.	TRBV7-7	TRBJ2-3	TRBD1
CASSSLPSGTQETQYF	TGCGCCAGCAGCTCGTTACCGTCCGGGACTCAAGAGACCCAGTACTTC	.	TRBV5-1	TRBJ2-5	.
CASSVTGLATEAFF	TGTGCCAGCAGCGTGACAGGGTTGGCCACTGAAGCTTTCTTT	.	TRBV9	TRBJ1-1	TRBD1
CASSFREGPADTQYF	TGTGCCAGCAGCTTTCGGGAGGGCCCCGCAGATACGCAGTATTTT	.	TRBV5-4	TRBJ2-3	TRBD2
CSVERGTGGNTGELFF	TGCAGCGTTGAACGTGGGACAGGGGGTAACACCGGGGAGCTGTTTTTT	.	TRBV29-1	TRBJ2-2	TRBD1
CASRSRGLHGYTF	TGTGCCAGCAGGTCTAGGGGGCTTCATGGCTACACCTTC	medium-sized	TRBV27	TRBJ1-2	TRBD1
CSAKGTGWVAEAFF	TGCAGCGCAAAGGGGACAGGGTGGGTTGCTGAAGCTTTCTTT	.	TRBV29-1	TRBJ1-1	TRBD1
CASSLGPKGEKLFF	TGTGCCAGCAGCTTAGGCCCGAAGGGGGAAAAACTGTTTTTT	.	TRBV7-2	TRBJ1-4	.
CASSPWTSGSSEQYF	TGTGCCAGCAGCCCCTGGACTAGCGGGAGTAGCGAGCAGTACTTC	.	TRBV14	TRBJ2-7	TRBD2
CASSSGTGRRGQYF	TGTGCCAGCAGTTCCGGGACAGGCCGTCGAGGGCAGTACTTC	.	TRBV6-6	TRBJ2-7	TRBD1
CASGPGGGVERNTGELFF	TGTGCTAGTGGTCCCGGCGGGGGGGTGGAGCGAAACACCGGGGAGCTGTTTTTT	.	TRBV12-5	TRBJ2-2	TRBD2
CASSSDSNQPQHF	TGTGCCAGCAGTTCAGATAGCAATCAGCCCCAGCATTTT	few	TRBV28	TRBJ1-5	.
CASSIGTGQETQYF	TGTGCCAGCAGCATAGGGACAGGGCAAGAGACCCAGTACTTC	.	TRBV7-3	TRBJ2-5	TRBD1
CASTGIAGNTIYF	TGTGCCAGCACGGGGATTGCTGGAAACACCATATATTTT	.	TRBV2	TRBJ1-3	.
CASSLYGDGGYTF	TGTGCCAGCAGCTTATATGGCGACGGGGGCTACACCTTC	.	TRBV7-3	TRBJ1-2	.
CASSPEGVRGETQYF	TGTGCCAGCAGCCCCGAGGGAGTGAGAGGTGAGACCCAGTACTTC	once	TRBV7-2	TRBJ2-5	.
CATSGLGNSGPRQYF	TGTGCCACCAGTGGTCTTGGGAATAGCGGGCCTAGACAGTATTTT	.	TRBV24-1	TRBJ2-3	TRBD2
CASRLDRGNSPLHF	TGTGCCAGCAGGTTAGACAGGGGGAATTCACCCCTCCACTTT	.	TRBV7-2	TRBJ1-6	TRBD1
CASRYRTGLKAFF	TGTGCCAGCAGGTACCGGACAGGATTGAAAGCTTTCTTT	once	TRBV6-5	TRBJ1-1	TRBD1
CASWGLAIAYEQYF	TGTGCCAGCTGGGGACTAGCGATCGCCTACGAGCAGTACTTC	.	TRBV2	TRBJ2-7	TRBD2
CASSPDSKNTEAFF	TGTGCCAGCTCACCAGACAGTAAGAACACTGAAGCTTTCTTT	.	TRBV18	TRBJ1-1	.
CATSRGYPGTGGTGELFF	TGTGCCACCAGCAGAGGATATCCCGGGACAGGGGGCACCGGGGAGCTGTTTTTT	.	TRBV15	TRBJ2-2	TRBD1
CASSDSGGPYNEQFF	TGTGCCAGCAGTGACTCCGGGGGGCCTTACAATGAGCAGTTCTTC	.	TRBV6-5	TRBJ2-1	.
CASSLAVVGTGIGTEAFF	TGCGCCAGCAGCTTGGCCGTGGTTGGGACAGGAATTGGGACTGAAGCTTTCTTT	.	TRBV5-1	TRBJ1-1	TRBD1
CASSSQGNNEQYF	TGTGCCAGCAGCTCCCAGGGGAACAACGAGCAGTACTTC	.	TRBV7-9	TRBJ2-7	.
CSARQGAEAFF	TGCAGTGCTAGACAGGGGGCTGAAGCTTTCTTT	.	TRBV20-1	TRBJ1-1	TRBD1
CAWRGGPGAPHSYEQYF	TGTGCCTGGAGGGGTGGGCCAGGGGCCCCCCACTCCTACGAGCAGTACTTC	.	TRBV30	TRBJ2-7	.
CTSSQVVQGPKRTDTQYF	TGCACCAGCAGCCAAGTGGTACAGGGGCCAAAACGCACAGATACGCAGTATTTT	once	TRBV1	TRBJ2-3	.
CSVAKDRANEKLFF	TGCAGCGTCGCTAAGGACAGGGCTAATGAAAAACTGTTTTTT	.	TRBV29-1	TRBJ1-4	TRBD1
CASSLDWNTEAFF	TGTGCCAGCAGTCTGGACTGGAACACTGAAGCTTTCTTT	.	TRBV11-3	TRBJ1-1	.
CASSPGLADETQYF	TGTGCCAGCAGCCCGGGACTAGCGGATGAGACCCAGTACTTC	.	TRBV5-6	TRBJ2-5	TRBD2
CAWSPRQGALSNTEAFF	TGTGCCTGGAGTCCCCGACAGGGGGCGCTTTCGAACACTGAAGCTTTCTTT	.	TRBV30	TRBJ1-1	TRBD1
CASSEQVFGELFF	TGTGCCAGCAGTGAACAGGTGTTCGGGGAGCTGTTTTTT	medium-sized	TRBV6-1	TRBJ2-2	.
CAISDNRWGVGQPQHF	TGTGCCATCAGTGATAACAGGTGGGGGGTAGGGCAGCCCCAGCATTTT	.	TRBV10-3	TRBJ1-5	.
CATRYAGGGTGELFF	TGTGCCACCAGGTACGCGGGCGGGGGAACCGGGGAGCTGTTTTTT	.	TRBV15	TRBJ2-2	TRBD2
CASSVVAKRSSYNEQFF	TGTGCCAGTAGTGTTGTAGCGAAGCGGTCCTCCTACAATGAGCAGTTCTTC	.	TRBV19	TRBJ2-1	.
CASSVDRGGQETQYF	TGTGCCAGCAGCGTAGACAGAGGGGGCCAAGAGACCCAGTACTTC	.	TRBV9	TRBJ2-5	.
CASSHGGSGSSQPQHF	TGTGCCAGCAGTCACGGGGGGAGTGGGTCGAGTCAGCCCCAGCATTTT	.	TRBV6-2/TRBV6-3	TRBJ1-5	.